This T cell receptor (beta chain) emerged from a study of T cell changes during pregnancy in multiple sclerosis. CDR1 and CDR2 from the germline V gene are SGHVS and FNYEAQ. CDR3 length: 13 residues. The junction had 5 bases not matched to a gene; V was cut back by 5 bases and J by 6 bases. Data came from immunoSEQ multiplex PCR; TCRdb stores just in-frame clones and leaves some out. Of approximately 100,000 clones listed, 85% to 95% were seen once; the top ten hold roughly 4.5%. This TCR came from a female donor with multiple sclerosis, enrolled in a pregnancy study. The sample was peripheral blood, taken in the first trimester of pregnancy. This chain links TRBV7-6 with TRBJ1-2; 8 bases fit TRBD1. DNA of the CDR3: TGTGCCAGCAGCCCCGACAGGGGCGATGGCTACACCTTC. It yields the protein CASSPDRGDGYTF.